This TCR beta chain was sequenced for a study of regulatory T cells in long-lasting Graves disease. Arm-PCR of CDR3 regions and iRepertoire HTBI primers were used to build TCR beta libraries. A single record per CDR3 protein comes from TCRdb applying MiXCR to the multiplex PCR reads. The table has 350,000 to 500,000 distinct CDR3 sequences, about 14% seen once. This clonotype was observed at least ten times. Time point specified: newly diagnosed GD, antithyroid drugs for less than 3 months. Following extraction of RNA from PBMCs, that RNA was used to make the TCR library. The CDR3 is made up of 15 amino acids. Germline V lookup: CDR1 MGHRA, CDR2 YSYEKL. V dropped 1 base and J dropped 3; count of bases not matched to a gene: 4. Another study also made use of these data, one on T cells in Graves' hyperthyroidism and ophthalmopathy.

The material sequenced was peripheral blood mononuclear cells (PBMCs), taken at new diagnosis, from a patient treated with antithyroid drugs. The origin of this receptor is a woman aged 45-60 years with Graves disease. This chain joins TRBV4-1 and TRBJ1-2; 8 bases map to TRBD1. The CDR3 is CASSQVPDRDYGYTF. CDR3 DNA sequence: TGCGCCAGCAGCCAAGTTCCGGACAGGGACTATGGCTACACCTTC.